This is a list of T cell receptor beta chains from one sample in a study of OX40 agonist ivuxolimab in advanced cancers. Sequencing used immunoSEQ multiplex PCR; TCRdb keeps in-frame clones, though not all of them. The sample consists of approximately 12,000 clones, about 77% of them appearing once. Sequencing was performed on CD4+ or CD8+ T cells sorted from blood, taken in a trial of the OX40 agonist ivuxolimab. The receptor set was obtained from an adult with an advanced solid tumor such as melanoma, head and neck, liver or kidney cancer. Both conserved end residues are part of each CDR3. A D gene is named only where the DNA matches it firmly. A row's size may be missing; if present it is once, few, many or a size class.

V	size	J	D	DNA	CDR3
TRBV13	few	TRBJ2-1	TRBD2	TGTGCCAGCAGCTTGACTAGCGGGGTCTACAATGAGCAGTTCTTC	CASSLTSGVYNEQFF
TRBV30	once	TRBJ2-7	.	TGTGCCTGGAGTGTGGACGGCTACGAGCAGTACTTC	CAWSVDGYEQYF
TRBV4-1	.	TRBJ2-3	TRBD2	TGCGCCAGCAGCCTAATAGCGGGGAGCACAGATACGCAGTATTTT	CASSLIAGSTDTQYF
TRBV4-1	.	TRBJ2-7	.	TGCGCCAGCAGCCAAGACTCGGGGGCTCCCTCCTACGAGCAGTACTTC	CASSQDSGAPSYEQYF
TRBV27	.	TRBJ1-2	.	TGTGCCAGCAGTTTATTCGCTAACTATGGCTACACCTTC	CASSLFANYGYTF
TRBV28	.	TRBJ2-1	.	TGTGCCAGCAGGCTAAGTTACAATGAGCAGTTCTTC	CASRLSYNEQFF
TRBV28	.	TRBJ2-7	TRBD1	TGTGCCAGCAGTCCCGGGACAGGGGTTTCCTACGAGCAGTACTTC	CASSPGTGVSYEQYF
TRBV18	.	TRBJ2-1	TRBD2	TGTGCCAGCTCACCAAAAATTCTAGCGGGAGTCCCGTTTCCACCCAACAATGAGCAGTTCTTC	CASSPKILAGVPFPPNNEQFF
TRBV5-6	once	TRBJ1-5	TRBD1	TGTGCCAGCAGCTCTGGTCAGGGGGCGAGGGGCAATCAGCCCCAGCATTTT	CASSSGQGARGNQPQHF
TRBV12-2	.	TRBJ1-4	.	TGTGCAAGTCGCTTAGAGGCGGGGGCCGATGAAAAACTGTTTTTT	CASRLEAGADEKLFF
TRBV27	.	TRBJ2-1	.	TGTGCCAGCAGCTCATTTTCCAATGAGCAGTTCTTC	CASSSFSNEQFF
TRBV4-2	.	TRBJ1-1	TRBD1	TGTGCCAGCAGCCATCGTGACAGGGGGAACACTGAAGCTTTCTTT	CASSHRDRGNTEAFF
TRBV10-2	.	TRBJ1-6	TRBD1	TGCGCCAGCAGTGGGGACAGGGATAATTCACCCCTCCACTTT	CASSGDRDNSPLHF
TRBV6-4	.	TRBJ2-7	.	TGTGCCAGCACGACGCGAAGGAGGGGGTACTCCTACGAGCAGTACTTC	CASTTRRRGYSYEQYF
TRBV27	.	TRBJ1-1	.	TGTGCCAGCAGTTTGGGGACGGGGGTCAACACTGAAGCTTTCTTT	CASSLGTGVNTEAFF
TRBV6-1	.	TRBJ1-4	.	TGTGCCAGCAGTGAACCAGGGCGGCTAATTCATCGGAAGGAAAAACTGTTTTTT	CASSEPGRLIHRKEKLFF
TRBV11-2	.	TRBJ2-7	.	TGTGCCAGCAGCTCGGGACCGGGCGCCTACGAGCAGTACTTC	CASSSGPGAYEQYF
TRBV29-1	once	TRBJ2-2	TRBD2	TGCAGCGTTGAAACTAGCGGGCAGAACACCGGGGAGCTGTTTTTT	CSVETSGQNTGELFF
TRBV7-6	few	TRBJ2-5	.	TGTGCCAGCAGCTTAGCGACTCGGGGACGGGAGACCCAGTACTTC	CASSLATRGRETQYF
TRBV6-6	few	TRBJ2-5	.	TGTGCCAGCAGTTACTTGGGGGAGTTCCAAGAGACCCAGTACTTC	CASSYLGEFQETQYF
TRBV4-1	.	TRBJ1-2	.	TGCGCCAGCAGTCGTACAGCCCCTGGAGGGGCGAGCTGGGGCTACACCTTC	CASSRTAPGGASWGYTF
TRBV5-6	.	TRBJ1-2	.	TGTGCCAGCAGCCACCAGGGCGCGTATTATGGCTACACCTTC	CASSHQGAYYGYTF
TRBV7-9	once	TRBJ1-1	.	TGTGCCAGCAGGCCCCCGGGGGGGGATGAAGCTTTCTTT	CASRPPGGDEAFF
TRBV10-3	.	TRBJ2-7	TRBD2	TGTGCCATCAGTGAGATCTATAGCGGGAACTCCTACGAGCAGTACTTC	CAISEIYSGNSYEQYF
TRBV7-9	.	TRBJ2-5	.	TGTGCCAGCAGCCCCAACCTGGGGGGAGGTCGAGAGACCCAGTACTTC	CASSPNLGGGRETQYF
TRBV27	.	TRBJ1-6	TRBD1	TGTGCCAGCAGTTTACAGACAGGGTTTGTATCACCCCTCCACTTT	CASSLQTGFVSPLHF
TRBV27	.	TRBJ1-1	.	TGTGCCAGCAGTTTATTTCTGGGGCCAACTGAAGCTTTCTTT	CASSLFLGPTEAFF
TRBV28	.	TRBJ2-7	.	TGTGCCAGCAGCCAACCGTTATCTCTCGAGTACGAGCAGTACTTC	CASSQPLSLEYEQYF
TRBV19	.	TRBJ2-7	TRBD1	TGTGCCAGTAGTACCCTGAGACAGGGGATGGGCGACGAGCAGTACTTC	CASSTLRQGMGDEQYF
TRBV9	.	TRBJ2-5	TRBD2	TGTGCCAGCAGCGCGGGGACTAGCGGGGCAGAGACCCAGTACTTC	CASSAGTSGAETQYF
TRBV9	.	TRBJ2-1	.	TGTGCCAGCAGCGTAGATGGAACACCATACAATGAGCAGTTCTTC	CASSVDGTPYNEQFF
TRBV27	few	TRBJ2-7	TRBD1	TGTGCCAGCAGTAAGACAGGGGGTCCCTCCTACGAGCAGTACTTC	CASSKTGGPSYEQYF
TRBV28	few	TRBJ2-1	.	TGTGCCAGCAGTTTATACATCAATGAGCAGTTCTTC	CASSLYINEQFF
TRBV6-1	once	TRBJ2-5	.	TGTGCCAGCAGAAGGGGGGCGGTTCACTTC	CASRRGAVHF
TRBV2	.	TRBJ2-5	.	TGTGCCAGCAGTGGCCTTGAAGAGACCCAGTACTTC	CASSGLEETQYF
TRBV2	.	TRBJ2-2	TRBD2	TGTGCCAGCAGTGGAACTGGACTAGCGGGAGCCCTCGGGGAGCTGTTTTTT	CASSGTGLAGALGELFF
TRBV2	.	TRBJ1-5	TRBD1	TGTGCCAGCAGTGAGAGGCAGGGGGGGTGGCAGCCCCAGCATTTT	CASSERQGGWQPQHF
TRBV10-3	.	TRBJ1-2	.	TGTGCCATCAGTGAGTCGAGAGTAAACTATGGCTACACCTTC	CAISESRVNYGYTF
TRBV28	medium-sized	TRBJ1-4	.	TGTGCCAGCTCCTCATTGAATCATGAAAAACTGTTTTTT	CASSSLNHEKLFF
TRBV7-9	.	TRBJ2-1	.	TGTGCCAGCAGCTCGACTTTCGATGAGCAGTTCTTC	CASSSTFDEQFF
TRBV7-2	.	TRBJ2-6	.	TGTGCCAGCAGCCCGTACCCAGGGGCAGGTGGGGCCAACGTCCTGACTTTC	CASSPYPGAGGANVLTF
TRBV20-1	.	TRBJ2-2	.	TGCAGTGCCCCTTCCGCCGGGGAGCTGTTTTTT	CSAPSAGELFF
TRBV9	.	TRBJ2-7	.	TGTGCCAGCAGCGGACGGGACGGCCGCTACGAGCAGTACTTC	CASSGRDGRYEQYF
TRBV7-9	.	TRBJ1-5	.	TGTGCCACCTCGGGGGACTATAGCAATCAGCCCCAGCATTTT	CATSGDYSNQPQHF
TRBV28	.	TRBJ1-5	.	TGTGCCAGCACCACCAACCCGGGGTCAAATCAGCCCCAGCATTTT	CASTTNPGSNQPQHF
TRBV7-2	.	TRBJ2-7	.	TGTGCCAGCAGCTTAACGCTGGGGAGCTCCTACGAGCAGTACTTC	CASSLTLGSSYEQYF
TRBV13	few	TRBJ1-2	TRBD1	TGTGCCAGCAGCTACCGGACAGGGTATGGCTACACCTTC	CASSYRTGYGYTF
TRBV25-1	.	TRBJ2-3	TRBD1	TGTGCCAGCAGTGTACAGGGGGCGGGAGATACGCAGTATTTT	CASSVQGAGDTQYF
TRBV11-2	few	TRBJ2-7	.	TGTGCCAGCAGCTTAGAGGGCACGTCCTACGAGCAGTACTTC	CASSLEGTSYEQYF
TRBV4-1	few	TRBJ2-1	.	TGCGCCAGCAGCCAAGAGGTCGGCCAGGTAAGCTCCTACAATGAGCAGTTCTTC	CASSQEVGQVSSYNEQFF
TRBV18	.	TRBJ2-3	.	TGTGCCAGCTCACTCCGACCGGGAACCGGCACAGATACGCAGTATTTT	CASSLRPGTGTDTQYF
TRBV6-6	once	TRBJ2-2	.	TGTGCCAGCAGCGATCTAGGGGCCCCAAACACCGGGGAGCTGTTTTTT	CASSDLGAPNTGELFF
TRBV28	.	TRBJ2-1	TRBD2	TGTGCCAGCAGTTGGCCCCCGGGGGGGGTTGAGCAGTTCTTC	CASSWPPGGVEQFF
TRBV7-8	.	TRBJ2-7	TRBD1	TGTGCCAGCAGCCACCGGGACAGAAACTACGAGCAGTACTTC	CASSHRDRNYEQYF
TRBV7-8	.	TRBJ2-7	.	TGTGCCAGCAGCTTAGAACTCCACTACGAGCAGTACTTC	CASSLELHYEQYF